This TCR beta chain comes out of a study of identical twins. Study-level findings and limits: Conclusions were based on cross-sectional statistical analysis, without following the same donors.

This clonotype was detected only a few times. Its antigen is not identified. The authors used template switching to add a universal primer site and gave cDNA unique molecular identifiers. TCRdb recomputed calls from the 5' RACE reads with MiXCR, one row per CDR3 protein. The data show about 690,000 distinct CDR3 sequences, around 6.1% seen once. The CDR3 loop spans 19 amino acids. CDR1 and CDR2 (germline): SGHAT, FQDESV (reference sequence). Germline trimming cut 4 bases from V and 5 bases from J; bases unmatched to any gene: 21. Sequenced input: naive T cells sorted from blood. This TCR derives from a man in his late teens or twenties in good health. The rearrangement links TRBV11-1 to TRBJ2-7, with 9 bases aligning to TRBD2. Here the CDR3 reads CASSSPLAGGPQNFHEQYF. The CDR3 nucleotides are TGTGCCAGCAGCTCACCGCTGGCGGGAGGGCCCCAAAATTTCCACGAGCAGTACTTC.